What follows are 27 T cell receptor beta chains derived from one specimen sequenced in a study of type 1 regulatory T cells. TCRdb re-analysed the reads in MiXCR, keeping a single row per CDR3 protein. The sample carries more than 50,000 distinct CDR3 sequences, 60% to 65% recorded once. These TCRs are of unknown antigen specificity. The sequencing input was cultured non-Tr1 T cells, either the whole culture or a sorted T cell fraction (not recorded which). These receptor sequences come from a human donor in good health.

The count of this clonotype is one. J is TRBJ2-1 and V is TRBV7-9; tentative D call: TRBD1 (9 bases). The CDR3 totals 16 residues. Trimming removed 1 base from V and 5 bases from J, with 15 bases in between. Germline CDR1 and CDR2: SEHNR and FQNEAQ (reference sequence). CDR3 in amino acids: CASSLVAGQGNNEQFF. The CDR3 DNA is TGTGCCAGCAGCTTAGTAGCGGGACAGGGCAACAATGAGCAGTTCTTC.

Only a few counts were recorded for this clonotype. This chain joins TRBV25-1 and TRBJ1-6; D is unresolved. Germline V gives CDR1 MGHDK, CDR2 SYGVNS. The CDR3 is 15 residues long. Trimming cost V 10 bases and J 4 bases, with 17 bases left between them. In DNA, the CDR3 is TGTGCCACCGCGGGTTCAAACACTTATAATTCACCCCTCCACTTT. This translates into CATAGSNTYNSPLHF.

This chain connects TRBV20-1 to TRBJ1-2; the match to TRBD1 covers 7 bases. The germline gives CDR1 DFQATT, CDR2 SNEGSKA (reference sequence). This CDR3 spans 14 amino acids. The ends lost 6 bases at V and 7 bases at J; junction bases unmatched: 14. CDR3 protein: CSASRVRQGLGYTF. Here the CDR3 DNA reads TGCAGTGCAAGTCGAGTCCGACAGGGACTTGGCTACACCTTC.

The gene calls are TRBV19 and TRBJ1-2; 10 positions agree with TRBD1. Germline trimming cut 9 bases from V and 7 bases from J; bases unmatched to any gene: 14. Germline lookup yields CDR1 LNHDA and CDR2 SQIVND (reference sequence). The CDR3 extends over 15 amino acids. DNA for the CDR3: TGTGCCAGCCAATCTCCGGGACAGGGGATCGGTGGCTACACCTTC. Translation: CASQSPGQGIGGYTF.

This clonotype was recorded a few times. This chain connects TRBV12-3 or TRBV12-4 to TRBJ2-2; D not certain. Trimming stripped 3 bases from V and 2 bases from J, with 10 bases between. CDR3 length equals 15 residues. CDR3 amino acids: CASSLLRINTGELFF. CDR3 DNA: TGTGCCAGCAGTTTGTTGCGGATCAACACCGGGGAGCTGTTTTTT.

The chain carries TRBV7-9 and TRBJ1-4; D perhaps matches TRBD1 (6 bases). From germline, CDR1 is SEHNR and CDR2 FQNEAQ (reference sequence). The CDR3 length is 15 residues. V lost 3 bases and J lost 4, with 12 bases in between. Written as DNA, the CDR3 is TGTGCCAGCAGCTTTTGGGGGGCCCATAATGAAAAACTGTTTTTT. Translating gives CASSFWGAHNEKLFF.

The chain carries TRBV20-1 and TRBJ1-1; the D is unclear. Trimming took off 6 bases at V and 1 base at J, with 12 bases between the two ends. Germline lookup yields CDR1 DFQATT and CDR2 SNEGSKA (reference sequence). The CDR3 has 13 amino acids. In DNA form, the CDR3 reads TGCAGTGCCACCCGAGGGAGGAACACTGAAGCTTTCTTT. The encoded protein is CSATRGRNTEAFF.

The chain couples TRBV5-1 to TRBJ1-1; 7 nucleotides agree with TRBD1. The CDR3 sequence is 15 residues long. J was trimmed by 8 bases and V by 3 bases; bases with no gene match: 13. In germline, CDR1 is SGHRS, CDR2 YFSETQ. CDR3 bases: TGCGCCAGCAGCTGGACCACCGGGACAGCCCTAGAAGCTTTCTTT. Translating it yields CASSWTTGTALEAFF.

About this clonotype itself: At one boundary the junction diverges from the germline segment, which might be a read error. This chain links TRBV5-1 with TRBJ1-2; TRBD1 agrees at 8 bases. The CDR3 consists of 14 residues. In germline, CDR1 is SGHRS, CDR2 YFSETQ. CDR3 amino acids: CVSSPDRDFYGYTF. For the CDR3, the DNA is TGCGTCAGCAGCCCGGACAGGGACTTTTATGGCTACACCTTC.

V and J are TRBV15 and TRBJ2-5, with TRBD1 identical over 12 bases. This CDR3 region has 16 residues. With 4 bases clipped from V and 4 bases from J, the junction kept 7 bases outside the gene matches. In germline, CDR1 is LNHNV, CDR2 YYDKDF (reference sequence). CDR3 in amino acids: CATSTSRDRGRETQYF. Here the CDR3 DNA reads TGTGCCACCAGCACCTCCCGGGACAGGGGGCGAGAGACCCAGTACTTC.

This chain connects TRBV28 to TRBJ1-2; maybe TRBD1 (6 bases). V was trimmed by 3 bases and J by 1 base, leaving 12 bases between them. The CDR3 totals 15 residues. The germline V gene encodes CDR1 MDHEN and CDR2 SYDVKM. The CDR3 loop is CASSLSGGDNYGYTF. CDR3 sequence (DNA): TGTGCCAGCAGTTTGTCGGGGGGCGATAACTATGGCTACACCTTC.

V gene TRBV5-1 combines with J gene TRBJ2-7; D perhaps matches TRBD1 (6 bases). This CDR3 region has 12 residues. The germline CDR1 and CDR2 sequences are SGHRS and YFSETQ. Trimming stripped 3 bases from V and 5 bases from J, with 9 bases between. The DNA for the CDR3 is TGCGCCAGCAGCTCACAGGGAGACGAGCAGTACTTC. Translation gives CASSSQGDEQYF.

In this sample, this clonotype turned up once. This sequence joins TRBV4-1 and TRBJ2-3, with D possibly being TRBD2 (5 bases). Per germline, CDR1 MGHRA and CDR2 YSYEKL. Trimming took 4 bases from V and 4 from J, leaving 15 bases between them. This CDR3 has 15 amino acids. The CDR3 nucleotides read TGCGCCAGCAGCCCCCAAGTCGGGATATCAGATACGCAGTATTTT. Its protein product is CASSPQVGISDTQYF.

The chain employs TRBV5-8 and TRBJ2-7; TRBD1 might be the D (5 bases). Trimming took off 0 bases at V and 7 bases at J, with 14 bases between the two ends. Looked up from germline, CDR1 is SGHTS and CDR2 is YDEGEE. The CDR3 sequence is 14 residues long. DNA of the CDR3: TGTGCCAGCAGCTTGGTAGCAGGGTTAAGAGAGCAGTACTTC. As protein: CASSLVAGLREQYF. Looking up the rest from reference TRBV5-8 and TRBJ2-7 gives the full variable domain: EAGVTQSPTHLIKTRGQQATLRCSPISGHTSVYWYQQALGLGLQFLLWYDEGEERNRGNFPPRFSGRQFPNYSSELNVNALELEDSALYLCASSLVAGLREQYFGPGTRLTVT.

Regarding this clonotype: A single base separates this from a much larger clone, so it may be a read error. The V call is TRBV5-1, the J call TRBJ2-3; the match to TRBD1 covers 7 bases. Germline lookup yields CDR1 SGHRS and CDR2 YFSETQ. This CDR3 contains 13 residues. Germline trimming cut 6 bases from V and 7 bases from J; bases unmatched to any gene: 8. The CDR3 loop reads CASKVGQANTQYF. The CDR3 nucleotides are TGCGCCAGCAAGGTTGGACAGGCGAATACGCAGTATTTT.

CDR3 nucleotides: TGTGCCAGCAGTTCCCGGAGACTAGCGAAAATCTACGAGCAGTACTTC. Translation: CASSSRRLAKIYEQYF. J is TRBJ2-7 and V is TRBV12-3 or TRBV12-4; 8 bases fit TRBD2. CDR3 length: 16 amino acids. V was pared by 4 bases and J by 3 bases, with 11 bases of the junction left unmatched.

This chain links TRBV6-6 with TRBJ2-4, with a tentative D call TRBD1 (5 bases). Germline V gene sequence: CDR1 MNHNY, CDR2 SVGAGI (reference sequence). Trimming took 3 bases from V and 0 from J, leaving 9 bases between them. The CDR3 loop spans 15 amino acids. CDR3 sequence: CASSYDSLAKNIQYF. In DNA, the CDR3 is TGTGCCAGCAGTTATGACAGTCTAGCCAAAAACATTCAGTACTTC.

The chain recombines TRBV20-1 with TRBJ1-2, with D perhaps matching TRBD1 (6 bases). CDR3 size: 14 residues. V was cut by 1 base and J by 1 base, with 10 bases left in between. The germline V gene encodes CDR1 DFQATT and CDR2 SNEGSKA (reference sequence). As DNA, the CDR3 is TGCAGTGCTAGAGGACAGGCGATTAACTATGGCTACACCTTC. This sequence encodes CSARGQAINYGYTF.

The rearrangement uses TRBV11-2 and TRBJ2-7, with 9 bases that match TRBD2. Looked up from germline, CDR1 is SGHAT and CDR2 is FQNNGV. V lost 6 bases, J lost 5 bases, and 11 bases stayed unmatched. The CDR3 covers 15 residues. The CDR3, as DNA: TGTGCCAGCAGGCCAATTAGCGGGAGAACGGACGAGCAGTACTTC. As protein: CASRPISGRTDEQYF.

The chain is built from TRBV5-1 and TRBJ2-1; TRBD2 might be the D (6 bases). The germline gives CDR1 SGHRS, CDR2 YFSETQ. V shed 4 bases and J shed 0 bases, with 14 bases lying between them. This CDR3 has 16 residues. In DNA, the CDR3 is TGCGCCAGCAGCCTAGGAGGGGACTTCTCCTACAATGAGCAGTTCTTC. Translation: CASSLGGDFSYNEQFF.

This clonotype was seen more than once but under ten times. The CDR3 protein is CASSGGQGNTEAFF. CDR3 nucleotide sequence: TGTGCCAGCAGCGGGGGACAGGGGAACACTGAAGCTTTCTTT. This chain joins TRBV9 and TRBJ1-1; 9 positions agree with TRBD1. The trim removed 3 bases at V and 1 base at J, leaving 1 base unmatched. The germline V gene encodes CDR1 SGDLS and CDR2 YYNGEE. The CDR3 spans 14 residues.

This chain uses TRBV4-1 with TRBJ1-5; D unclear. CDR3 size: 15 residues. Trimming removed 3 bases from V and 1 base from J, with 10 bases in between. Germline CDR1 and CDR2: MGHRA and YSYEKL. DNA for the CDR3: TGCGCCAGCAGCCAGCCGGATTCCAGCAATCAGCCCCAGCATTTT. Its protein is CASSQPDSSNQPQHF.

This clonotype came up a few times. This chain connects TRBV5-1 to TRBJ2-5, with TRBD2 matching over 12 bases. CDR3 length equals 16 residues. In germline, CDR1 is SGHRS, CDR2 YFSETQ. V dropped 4 bases and J dropped 4; count of bases not matched to a gene: 8. CDR3 in amino acids: CASSRRTSGNGETQYF. CDR3 coding DNA: TGCGCCAGCAGCAGGAGGACTAGCGGGAACGGAGAGACCCAGTACTTC.

CDR3 sequence reads: CSAPTAGFTDTQYF. DNA for the CDR3: TGCAGTGCTCCCACAGCGGGATTCACAGATACGCAGTATTTT. The J gene is TRBJ2-3, the V gene TRBV20-1; 7 nucleotides align to TRBD2. J gave up 2 bases and V 5 bases, and 7 bases lay outside the gene matches. Germline CDR1 reads DFQATT; CDR2 reads SNEGSKA (reference sequence). The CDR3 extends over 14 amino acids.

Note on this clonotype: One junction end does not reproduce the germline sequence, and a read error may be involved. This rearrangement joins TRBV2 to TRBJ2-3; tentative D call: TRBD2 (5 bases). The CDR3 contains 13 residues. Looked up from germline, CDR1 is SNHLY and CDR2 is FYNNEI. The CDR3 region is CASSGKESDTQYF. For the CDR3, the DNA is TGTGCCAGCAGCGGGAAAGAGTCAGATACACAGTATTTT. Full variable domain (remainder filled in from reference TRBV2 and TRBJ2-3): EPEVTQTPSHQVTQMGQEVILRCVPISNHLYFYWYRQILGQKVEFLVSFYNNEISEKSEIFDDQFSVERPDGSNFTLKIRSTKLEDSAMYFCASSGKESDTQYFGPGTRLTVL.

V and J are TRBV20-1 and TRBJ2-1; D not resolved. The CDR3 covers 12 residues. From germline, CDR1 is DFQATT and CDR2 SNEGSKA (reference sequence). V lost 5 bases and J 7 bases, leaving 12 bases between the germline ends. The CDR3 sequence: CSAEHETNEQFF. CDR3 in DNA: TGCAGTGCTGAACACGAGACGAATGAGCAGTTCTTC.

The chain carries TRBV3-1 and TRBJ2-1, with 7 nucleotides matching TRBD1. CDR3 length: 18 residues. Germline values: CDR1 LGHDT, CDR2 YNNKEL (reference sequence). The V gene end was trimmed by 0 bases and the J gene end by 2 bases; junction bases not matched to a gene: 10. CDR3 residues: CASSQEVSGTAPYNEQFF. The CDR3 bases are TGTGCCAGCAGCCAAGAGGTGTCCGGGACAGCCCCCTACAATGAGCAGTTCTTC.